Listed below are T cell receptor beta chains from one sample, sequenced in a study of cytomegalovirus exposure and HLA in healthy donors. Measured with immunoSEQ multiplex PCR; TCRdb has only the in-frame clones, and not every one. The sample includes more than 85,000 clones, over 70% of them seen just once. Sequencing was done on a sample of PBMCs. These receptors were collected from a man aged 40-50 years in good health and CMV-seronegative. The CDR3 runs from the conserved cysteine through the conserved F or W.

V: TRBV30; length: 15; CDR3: CAWRRKGQRYTEAFF
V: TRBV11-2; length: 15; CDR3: CASSVDGRAQETQYF
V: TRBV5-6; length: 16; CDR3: CASSFGAPGQGYEQYF
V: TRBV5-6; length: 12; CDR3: CASSPAEREQFF
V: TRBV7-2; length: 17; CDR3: CASSTPGRGRGTGELFF
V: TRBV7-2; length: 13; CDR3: CASSADRVEPQHF
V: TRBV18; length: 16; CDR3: CASSLPTGGSGNTIYF
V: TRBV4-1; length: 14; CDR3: CASSQDTPGLGYTF
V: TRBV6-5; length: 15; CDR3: CASSWAGIGNQPQHF
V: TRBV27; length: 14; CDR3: CASSFSGGPYEQYF
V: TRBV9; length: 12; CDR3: CASSAMNTEAFF
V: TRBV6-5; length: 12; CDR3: CASRTGYYEQYF
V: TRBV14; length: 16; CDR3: CASSRDRTNTRNTIYF
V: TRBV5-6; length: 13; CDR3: CASRLAGYHEQFF
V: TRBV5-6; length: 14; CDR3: CASSEQGEDYEQYF
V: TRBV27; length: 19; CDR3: CASSFHGLAGSSPTYEQYF
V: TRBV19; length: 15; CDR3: CASSIARGPGTEAFF
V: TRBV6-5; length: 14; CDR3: CASSYGTDLETQYF
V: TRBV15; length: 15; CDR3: CATSRPGQGNTEAFF
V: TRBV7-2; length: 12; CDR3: CASSPLNSPLHF
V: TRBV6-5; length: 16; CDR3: CASSYPSGGGTDTQYF
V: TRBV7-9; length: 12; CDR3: CASSSISDEQFF
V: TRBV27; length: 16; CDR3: CASSSTRVSGTYEQYF
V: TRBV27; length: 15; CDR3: CASSPDRVSNQPQHF
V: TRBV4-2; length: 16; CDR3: CASSPLQAQVNTEAFF
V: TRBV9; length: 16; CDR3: CASSVGGLGYTYGYTF
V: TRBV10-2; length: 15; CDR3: CASSDMTGFGNTIYF
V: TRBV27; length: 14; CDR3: CASSLSARGYEQYF
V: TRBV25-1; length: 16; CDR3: CASSVPGLDNTGELFF
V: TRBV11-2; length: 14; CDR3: CASSLGQGVYEQYF